Shown below are 21 T cell receptor beta chains from a single sample sequenced in a study of T cell responses to AZD1222 COVID-19 vaccine. Some clones are missing from TCRdb's copy, which holds only in-frame ones; the method was immunoSEQ multiplex PCR. The sample has roughly 110,000 clones, around 90% seen once; the top ten hold roughly a fifth. The sample here was peripheral blood, taken on day 0 of AZD1222 vaccination. Every receptor here comes from an adult in good health.

The rearrangement links TRBV29-1 to TRBJ2-7; a weak D match, TRBD2 (6 bases). Germline-derived CDR1 and CDR2 are SQVTM and ANQGSEA. The CDR3 contains 12 residues. The V end lost 4 bases, the J end lost 7 bases, and 14 bases lay between the germline ends. This CDR3 is CSVVLTAGEQYF. The DNA of the CDR3 is TGCAGCGTTGTCCTAACGGCGGGGGAGCAGTACTTC.

The chain employs TRBV30 and TRBJ1-6, with a weak D call TRBD1 (5 bases). Germline V gene lookup returns CDR1 GTSNPN and CDR2 SVGIG (reference sequence). Trimming took off 2 bases at V and 10 bases at J, with 15 bases between the two ends. The CDR3 is 14 amino acids. The CDR3 sequence is CAWSTGTPESPLHF. The CDR3 DNA sequence: TGTGCCTGGAGTACCGGGACTCCGGAATCACCCCTCCACTTT.

This chain joins TRBV3-1 (or the pseudogene TRBV3-2) and TRBJ2-7, with D possibly called TRBD1 or TRBD2 (5 bases each). The V gene's germline CDR1 is LGHDT and CDR2 YNNKEL (reference sequence). This CDR3 has 14 residues. With 6 bases removed from V and 4 bases from J, the gap between germline ends came to 16 bases. The CDR3, as DNA: TGTGCCAGCAGTCACCGGGACGCCGGGTACGAGCAGTACTTC. This encodes CASSHRDAGYEQYF.

The V and J genes are TRBV3-1 (or the pseudogene TRBV3-2) and TRBJ2-1; D possibly corresponds to TRBD1 (5 bases). The V gene's germline CDR1 is LGHDT and CDR2 YNNKEL (reference sequence). The CDR3 sequence is 17 residues long. Trimming took 3 bases from V and 1 from J, leaving 16 bases between them. CDR3 loop: CASSQKVGVWSYNEQFF. Written as DNA, the CDR3 is TGTGCCAGCAGCCAGAAGGTAGGGGTATGGTCCTACAATGAGCAGTTCTTC.

The gene calls are TRBV7-9 and TRBJ1-4; no reliable D call. Germline V CDR1 and CDR2: SEHNR, FQNEAQ (reference sequence). The CDR3 contains 13 residues. Trimming shortened V by 7 bases and J by 8 bases, and 14 bases separated the two germline ends. The CDR3 coding sequence is TGTGCCAGCACCTACACCAATGGGGAAAAACTGTTTTTT. Its protein product is CASTYTNGEKLFF.

The J gene is TRBJ1-2, the V gene TRBV7-9, with 7 bases fitting TRBD1. The germline gives CDR1 SEHNR, CDR2 FQNEAQ (reference sequence). The ends lost 5 bases at V and 8 bases at J; junction bases unmatched: 8. This CDR3 comprises 13 residues. This chain's CDR3 is CASSPTGRYGYTF. In DNA, the CDR3 is TGTGCCAGCAGCCCGACAGGGCGTTACGGCTACACCTTC.

This chain links TRBV5-1 with TRBJ1-1; weak D call: TRBD1 (5 bases). Germline V gene data show CDR1 as SGHRS and CDR2 as YFSETQ. The V end lost 3 bases, the J end lost 2 bases, and 8 bases lay between the germline ends. This CDR3 spans 13 amino acids. The CDR3 loop reads CASSSRGNTEAFF. CDR3 DNA: TGCGCCAGCAGCTCGAGGGGTAACACTGAAGCTTTCTTT.

This clone was found once. The chain combines TRBV28 with TRBJ2-3; 10 bases match TRBD1. The CDR3 is 16 amino acids. Germline values: CDR1 MDHEN, CDR2 SYDVKM. V shed 6 bases and J 4 bases; nucleotides not matched to a gene: 10. CDR3: CASRPWGQGKSDTQYF. The CDR3 nucleotides are TGTGCCAGCAGACCTTGGGGACAGGGGAAATCAGATACGCAGTATTTT.

The CDR3 nucleotides are TGTGCCAGCAGTTTAGCCAGCCTAAGCGGCTACACCTTC. Translated: CASSLASLSGYTF. The chain carries TRBV12-3 or TRBV12-4 and TRBJ1-2; D is unclear. V shed 0 bases and J shed 8 bases, with 10 bases lying between them. The CDR3 spans 13 residues.

V gene TRBV25-1 combines with J gene TRBJ2-3, with 13 bases fitting TRBD2. V shed 3 bases and J 4 bases; nucleotides not matched to a gene: 7. Looked up from germline, CDR1 is MGHDK and CDR2 is SYGVNS. The CDR3 consists of 17 residues. The CDR3 coding sequence is TGTGCCAGCAGTGAGACTAGCGGGGGGTGGGTGGCAGATACGCAGTATTTT. Its translation: CASSETSGGWVADTQYF.

V is TRBV9 and J is TRBJ2-3; TRBD2 agrees at 8 bases. Germline trimming cut 0 bases from V and 4 bases from J; bases unmatched to any gene: 7. Germline CDR1 SGDLS, CDR2 YYNGEE. This CDR3 is built from 16 residues. CDR3 amino acids: CASSVGVGGEADTQYF. In DNA form, the CDR3 reads TGTGCCAGCAGCGTAGGTGTCGGGGGGGAAGCAGATACGCAGTATTTT. Filled out from reference TRBV9 and TRBJ2-3, the complete variable domain reads DSGVTQTPKHLITATGQRVTLRCSPRSGDLSVYWYQQSLDQGLQFLIQYYNGEERAKGNILERFSAQQFPDLHSELNLSSLELGDSALYFCASSVGVGGEADTQYFGPGTRLTVL.

CDR3 DNA: TGTGCCAGCAGCACCCGACGGGACACCGCGGGGACCGGGGAGCTGTTTTTT. It translates to CASSTRRDTAGTGELFF. This chain links TRBV11-2 with TRBJ2-2, with D possibly called TRBD1 or TRBD2 (6 bases each). This CDR3 region has 17 residues. V was pared by 5 bases and J by 5 bases, with 21 bases between. Germline CDR1 SGHAT, CDR2 FQNNGV. Full variable domain (missing parts from reference TRBV11-2 and TRBJ2-2): EAGVAQSPRYKIIEKRQSVAFWCNPISGHATLYWYQQILGQGPKLLIQFQNNGVVDDSQLPKDRFSAERLKGVDSTLKIQPAKLEDSAVYLCASSTRRDTAGTGELFFGEGSRLTVL.

The V and J genes are TRBV14 and TRBJ2-1, with D unclear. Germline-derived CDR1 and CDR2 are SGHDN and FVKESK. With 0 bases removed from V and 4 bases from J, the gap between germline ends came to 16 bases. This CDR3 is built from 17 residues. The CDR3 here is CASSQDSWQLKYNEQFF. The CDR3 bases are TGTGCCAGCAGCCAAGATTCGTGGCAGCTGAAGTACAATGAGCAGTTCTTC.

The rearrangement joins TRBV5-1 to TRBJ1-2; a weak D match, TRBD1 (5 bases). Germline CDR1 SGHRS, CDR2 YFSETQ. The V end lost 1 base, the J end lost 0 bases, and 13 bases lay between the germline ends. The CDR3 sequence is 16 residues long. CDR3 DNA: TGCGCCAGCAGCTTGATCCCGGCAGGGTCTAACTATGGCTACACCTTC. This codes for CASSLIPAGSNYGYTF.

The table lists this clone with a count of one. The chain is built from TRBV7-8 and TRBJ1-3; maybe TRBD1 (6 bases). The V end was cut by 1 base, the J end by 0 bases, with 19 bases between. The CDR3 consists of 19 residues. Germline CDR1 is SGHVS and CDR2 is FQNEAQ. As DNA, the CDR3 is TGTGCCAGCAGCTTAGGTTCAGGGGCGGCCGCCCACTCTGGAAACACCATATATTTT. Translation: CASSLGSGAAAHSGNTIYF.

The V call is TRBV27, the J call TRBJ2-7; D not certain. The germline CDR1 and CDR2 sequences are MNHEY and SMNVEV (reference sequence). Trimming shortened V by 5 bases and J by 11 bases, and 19 bases separated the two germline ends. The CDR3 runs to 13 residues. The CDR3 is CASSASMGSPEYF. The CDR3 nucleotides are TGTGCCAGCAGTGCTTCGATGGGTAGTCCCGAGTACTTC.

This sequence joins TRBV7-2 and TRBJ1-2, with D unresolved. This CDR3 is 14 amino acids long. From germline, CDR1 is SGHTA and CDR2 FQGNSA. V dropped 5 bases and J dropped 2 bases, with 12 bases sitting between them. CDR3 amino acids: CASSLTEQNYGYTF. The CDR3, as DNA: TGTGCCAGCAGCCTGACTGAGCAGAACTATGGCTACACCTTC.

The table lists this clone with a few counts. The chain combines TRBV7-3 with TRBJ1-1; D gene uncertain. Trimming stripped 4 bases from V and 7 bases from J, with 16 bases between. Germline V gives CDR1 SGHTA, CDR2 FQGTGA. The CDR3 is 14 residues long. CDR3 loop: CASSSGIQGGEAFF. The CDR3 DNA reads as TGTGCCAGCAGCTCCGGGATTCAAGGTGGTGAAGCTTTCTTT.

CDR3 residues: CSASELKGLLAKNIQYF. The DNA of the CDR3 is TGCAGTGCTAGTGAGCTTAAGGGTCTTTTAGCCAAAAACATTCAGTACTTC. This sequence joins TRBV20-1 and TRBJ2-4; D uncertain. CDR3 length: 17 amino acids. The germline V gene has CDR1 DFQATT and CDR2 SNEGSKA (reference sequence). Trimming took 3 bases from V and 0 from J, leaving 18 bases between them.

This clone was recorded only once. The chain uses TRBV10-1 and TRBJ2-5, with D perhaps TRBD2 (6 bases). The V end lost 0 bases, the J end lost 2 bases, and 13 bases lay between the germline ends. The germline V gene encodes CDR1 WNHNN and CDR2 SYGVQD (reference sequence). The CDR3 has 16 residues. This CDR3 reads CASSESGVGGQETQYF. As DNA, the CDR3 is TGCGCCAGCAGTGAGTCGGGGGTCGGGGGTCAAGAGACCCAGTACTTC.

This clone has a handful of counts. The V gene is TRBV14, the J gene TRBJ1-4, with no clear D. V was trimmed by 4 bases and J by 7 bases, leaving 10 bases between them. The germline gives CDR1 SGHDN, CDR2 FVKESK. CDR3 length equals 13 residues. This chain's CDR3 is CASSPRLFEKLFF. DNA for the CDR3: TGTGCCAGCAGCCCGAGGCTTTTTGAAAAACTGTTTTTT.